What follows are 32 T cell receptor beta chains derived from one specimen sequenced in a study of lymphopenia after photon versus proton radiotherapy. Produced via immunoSEQ multiplex PCR; TCRdb's table is partial and in-frame only. Here the sample spans 42,000 or so clones, about four fifths being singletons. Sequences were derived from peripheral blood, sampled from a patient treated with proton-based radiotherapy. These receptors all stem from a woman in her 70s with pancreatic cancer.

This clone was seen a single time. V usage is TRBV7-9 and J usage is TRBJ2-7; TRBD1 agrees at 7 bases. Germline CDR1 reads SEHNR; CDR2 reads FQNEAQ (reference sequence). The CDR3 is 16 residues long. V lost 5 bases and J lost 1; bases outside the gene matches: 11. CDR3 loop: CASSRGQATRSYEQYF. CDR3 DNA sequence: TGTGCCAGCAGCCGAGGACAGGCGACACGGTCCTACGAGCAGTACTTC.

This sequence joins TRBV19 and TRBJ2-7; 10 nucleotides match TRBD2. From germline, CDR1 is LNHDA and CDR2 SQIVND (reference sequence). CDR3 length equals 14 residues. V lost 3 bases to trimming and J lost 4 bases; unmatched junction nucleotides: 3. The CDR3 sequence: CASSMASGSYEQYF. CDR3 in DNA: TGTGCCAGTAGTATGGCTAGCGGGAGTTACGAGCAGTACTTC.

The chain has TRBV11-3 and TRBJ2-3; D uncertain. Germline V gene lookup returns CDR1 SGHNT and CDR2 YENEEA. Trimming cost V 1 base and J 2 bases, with 10 bases left between them. The CDR3 covers 15 residues. As DNA, the CDR3 is TGTGCCAGCAGCTTAGTGGGCGGAATCACAGATACGCAGTATTTT. Amino acids: CASSLVGGITDTQYF.

This clone was recorded a few times. This rearrangement joins TRBV5-1 to TRBJ1-1; a weak D match, TRBD1 (6 bases). V dropped 0 bases and J dropped 10 bases, with 13 bases sitting between them. CDR3 size: 13 residues. CDR1 and CDR2 (germline): SGHRS, YFSETQ. The CDR3 DNA reads as TGCGCCAGCAGCTTGGACAGGACAGCTTCAGCTTTCTTT. The encoded protein is CASSLDRTASAFF. Full variable domain (missing parts from reference TRBV5-1 and TRBJ1-1): KAGVTQTPRYLIKTRGQQVTLSCSPISGHRSVSWYQQTPGQGLQFLFEYFSETQRNKGNFPGRFSGRQFSNSRSEMNVSTLELGDSALYLCASSLDRTASAFFGQGTRLTVV.

This clone was counted a few times. This rearrangement joins TRBV14 to TRBJ2-1; a possible D gene is TRBD2 (5 bases). The CDR3 covers 17 residues. Trimming pared 4 bases from V and 2 bases from J, leaving 18 bases between. CDR1 SGHDN and CDR2 FVKESK come from the germline V gene. The CDR3 DNA reads TGTGCCAGCAGCCTATCATCAGGACGTAGCGCCTACAATGAGCAGTTCTTC. Protein: CASSLSSGRSAYNEQFF.

This rearrangement joins TRBV23-1 to TRBJ1-6; weak D call: TRBD1 (5 bases). TRBV23-1 is labeled an ORF, and its function is uncertain. Between the trimmed V and J ends, which lost 0 bases and 4 bases, there was a span of 25 bases. The CDR3 covers 21 residues. Here the CDR3 reads CASSQSLNGQGLVNYNSPLHF. CDR3 nucleotide sequence: TGCGCCAGCAGTCAATCCCTGAACGGCCAGGGCCTTGTGAATTATAATTCACCCCTCCACTTT.

The chain is built from TRBV9 and TRBJ1-3; D gene unclear. CDR1 and CDR2 (germline): SGDLS, YYNGEE. The ends were cut back, 0 bases at V and 4 bases at J, with 20 bases in the middle. This CDR3 is built from 18 residues. This CDR3 is CASSVAFSYGSSGNTIYF. In DNA, the CDR3 is TGTGCCAGCAGCGTAGCTTTTTCGTACGGGAGCTCCGGAAACACCATATATTTT. The variable domain in full, with the rest retrieved from reference TRBV9 and TRBJ1-3, is DSGVTQTPKHLITATGQRVTLRCSPRSGDLSVYWYQQSLDQGLQFLIQYYNGEERAKGNILERFSAQQFPDLHSELNLSSLELGDSALYFCASSVAFSYGSSGNTIYFGEGSWLTVV.

The chain carries TRBV27 and TRBJ2-7, with D perhaps TRBD1 (7 bases). The V gene's germline CDR1 is MNHEY and CDR2 SMNVEV (reference sequence). With 0 bases removed from V and 6 bases from J, the gap between germline ends came to 21 bases. The CDR3 totals 17 residues. Here the CDR3 DNA reads TGTGCCAGCAGTTTATCCGCGGTAAAGGCAGGGGGGAGCGAGCAGTACTTC. Translation: CASSLSAVKAGGSEQYF.

V usage is TRBV11-2 and J usage is TRBJ2-2; 12 positions match TRBD2. V shed 4 bases, J shed 6 bases, and the junction held 9 bases outside the gene matches. CDR1 and CDR2 from the germline V gene are SGHAT and FQNNGV. CDR3 length: 17 residues. The CDR3 region has the DNA TGTGCCAGCAGCTCATCTAGCGGGAGGGCCGATGCCGGGGAGCTGTTTTTT. Protein sequence: CASSSSSGRADAGELFF. Using reference TRBV11-2 and TRBJ2-2 for the parts outside the CDR3, the full variable domain is EAGVAQSPRYKIIEKRQSVAFWCNPISGHATLYWYQQILGQGPKLLIQFQNNGVVDDSQLPKDRFSAERLKGVDSTLKIQPAKLEDSAVYLCASSSSSGRADAGELFFGEGSRLTVL.

V gene TRBV2 combines with J gene TRBJ1-6; 9 bases agree with TRBD1. This CDR3 is 16 amino acids long. The germline CDR1 and CDR2 sequences are SNHLY and FYNNEI. Germline trimming cut 5 bases from V and 0 bases from J; bases unmatched to any gene: 2. The CDR3 nucleotides read TGTGCCAGCAGTTCGACAGGGGGCTCCTATAATTCACCCCTCCACTTT. Protein: CASSSTGGSYNSPLHF.

The chain recombines TRBV19 with TRBJ1-5; D gene uncertain. The CDR3 is 17 residues long. V was clipped by 2 bases and J by 0 bases, with 14 bases between them. Per the germline V gene, CDR1 is LNHDA and CDR2 is SQIVND (reference sequence). The chain's CDR3 is CASSIRYEGYSNQPQHF. In DNA form, the CDR3 reads TGTGCCAGTAGTATACGGTACGAGGGTTATAGCAATCAGCCCCAGCATTTT.

The rearrangement links TRBV6-5 to TRBJ2-7; D not resolved. With 0 bases removed from V and 0 bases from J, the gap between germline ends came to 6 bases. This CDR3 spans 14 amino acids. Germline V CDR1 and CDR2: MNHEY, SVGAGI. CDR3 in amino acids: CASSYSGSSYEQYF. The DNA for the CDR3 is TGTGCCAGCAGTTACTCGGGCAGCTCCTACGAGCAGTACTTC.

The chain employs TRBV19 and TRBJ2-3; unclear D gene. The CDR3 has 14 residues. Germline V CDR1 and CDR2: LNHDA, SQIVND (reference sequence). Trimming pared 3 bases from V and 2 bases from J, leaving 9 bases between. As DNA, the CDR3 is TGTGCCAGTAGTATTTCTCACTCCACAGATACGCAGTATTTT. Encoded protein: CASSISHSTDTQYF. The full variable domain, rest sourced from reference TRBV19 and TRBJ2-3, is DGGITQSPKYLFRKEGQNVTLSCEQNLNHDAMYWYRQDPGQGLRLIYYSQIVNDFQKGDIAEGYSVSREKKESFPLTVTSAQKNPTAFYLCASSISHSTDTQYFGPGTRLTVL.

CDR3 coding DNA: TGTGCCATCTCGAGGACAGGGAATGCAACTAATGAAAAACTGTTTTTT. Protein product: CAISRTGNATNEKLFF. The chain has TRBV10-3 and TRBJ1-4; TRBD1 matches at 8 bases. This CDR3 has 16 residues. CDR1 is ENHRY and CDR2 is SYGVKD in the germline V gene. V trimming: 8 bases; J trimming: 0 bases; junction bases outside the gene matches: 8.

Only a few counts were recorded for this clone. The chain uses TRBV7-2 and TRBJ2-3, with 8 bases identical to TRBD2. V lost 1 base, J lost 5 bases, and 5 bases stayed unmatched. This CDR3 comprises 15 residues. Germline V CDR1 and CDR2: SGHTA, FQGNSA. The CDR3 DNA reads as TGTGCCAGCAGCTTAGGAGGCGGGAGGATAGATACGCAGTATTTT. Protein product: CASSLGGGRIDTQYF.

The rearrangement links TRBV6-5 to TRBJ2-1; the D call may be TRBD1 or TRBD2 (5 bases each). Germline V gene data show CDR1 as MNHEY and CDR2 as SVGAGI. The V gene lost 7 bases and the J gene lost 0 bases, with 13 bases spanning the gap. The CDR3 length is 15 residues. This CDR3 reads CASTPEGSSYNEQFF. For the CDR3, the DNA is TGTGCCAGCACCCCCGAGGGGAGCTCCTACAATGAGCAGTTCTTC.

This clone was found once. The V gene is TRBV19, the J gene TRBJ1-4, with D unclear. From germline, CDR1 is LNHDA and CDR2 SQIVND (reference sequence). The CDR3 length is 16 residues. Trimming removed 8 bases at V and 0 bases at J, with 16 bases between. The CDR3 sequence: CASGLGPVATNEKLFF. In nucleotides, the CDR3 is TGTGCCAGTGGTTTGGGCCCCGTTGCAACTAATGAAAAACTGTTTTTT.

This clone appeared a single time. V gene TRBV2 combines with J gene TRBJ1-3; no firm D call. Trimming took 6 bases from V and 4 from J, leaving 19 bases between them. Germline V gene sequence: CDR1 SNHLY, CDR2 FYNNEI. CDR3 size: 16 residues. CDR3 coding DNA: TGTGCCAGCAGGGGCTACCTCCGGGCCATAGGAAACACCATATATTTT. Translating gives CASRGYLRAIGNTIYF. The full variable domain, in which reference TRBV2 and TRBJ1-3 provide the parts outside the CDR3, is EPEVTQTPSHQVTQMGQEVILRCVPISNHLYFYWYRQILGQKVEFLVSFYNNEISEKSEIFDDQFSVERPDGSNFTLKIRSTKLEDSAMYFCASRGYLRAIGNTIYFGEGSWLTVV.

The chain is built from TRBV4-1 and TRBJ1-4; D gene unclear. Germline V gene lookup returns CDR1 MGHRA and CDR2 YSYEKL. This CDR3 has 15 amino acids. V dropped 2 bases and J dropped 7 bases, with 14 bases sitting between them. CDR3 protein: CASSQYTGIGEKLFF. DNA of the CDR3: TGCGCCAGCAGCCAATATACGGGGATAGGTGAAAAACTGTTTTTT.

This clone was found once. This chain joins TRBV28 and TRBJ1-2, with 8 bases that match TRBD1. Germline V lookup: CDR1 MDHEN, CDR2 SYDVKM. This CDR3 comprises 12 residues. V gave up 11 bases and J gave up 4 bases; unmatched junction bases: 6. The CDR3 reads CASGQGPYGYTF. CDR3 sequence (DNA): TGTGCCTCCGGACAGGGACCCTATGGCTACACCTTC.

As for this clone: This sample also contains other DNA sequences that code for the same CDR3. The chain recombines TRBV5-1 with TRBJ2-7, with D maybe TRBD1 (6 bases). The V gene lost 0 bases and the J gene lost 4 bases, with 8 bases spanning the gap. The CDR3 spans 13 residues. The germline CDR1 and CDR2 sequences are SGHRS and YFSETQ. The CDR3 reads CASSLDREYEQYF. Written as DNA, the CDR3 is TGCGCCAGCAGCTTGGACAGGGAATACGAGCAGTACTTC.

This clone has more than one count but fewer than ten. The chain is built from TRBV11-3 and TRBJ1-2; D uncertain. Germline V lookup: CDR1 SGHNT, CDR2 YENEEA. The CDR3 is 13 amino acids. V dropped 1 base and J dropped 1 base, with 4 bases sitting between them. The CDR3 coding sequence is TGTGCCAGCAGCTTAGGACTTAACTATGGCTACACCTTC. Encoded protein: CASSLGLNYGYTF.

The CDR3 sequence: CASSTEGTGGLSTDTQYF. CDR3 DNA sequence: TGTGCCAGCAGCACCGAGGGGACAGGGGGCCTTAGCACAGATACGCAGTATTTT. The chain combines TRBV9 with TRBJ2-3; 12 nucleotides align to TRBD1. V lost 4 bases and J lost 0; bases outside the gene matches: 9. The CDR3 contains 18 residues. The germline CDR1 and CDR2 sequences are SGDLS and YYNGEE.

The chain couples TRBV6-5 to TRBJ2-7; 7 bases are a match to TRBD1. The CDR3 consists of 14 residues. V trimming: 7 bases; J trimming: 4 bases; junction bases outside the gene matches: 10. CDR1 is MNHEY, CDR2 SVGAGI, per germline. CDR3: CASTRTGIRYEQYF. CDR3 DNA: TGTGCCAGCACCCGGACAGGAATTCGGTACGAGCAGTACTTC.

The V gene is TRBV2, the J gene TRBJ2-2; D uncertain. From germline, CDR1 is SNHLY and CDR2 FYNNEI. This CDR3 contains 13 residues. Trimming removed 6 bases from V and 5 bases from J, with 10 bases in between. CDR3 sequence (DNA): TGTGCCAGCAGCCTAAGTCGAACCGGGGAGCTGTTTTTT. Residues: CASSLSRTGELFF. The full variable domain, completed using reference TRBV2 and TRBJ2-2, is EPEVTQTPSHQVTQMGQEVILRCVPISNHLYFYWYRQILGQKVEFLVSFYNNEISEKSEIFDDQFSVERPDGSNFTLKIRSTKLEDSAMYFCASSLSRTGELFFGEGSRLTVL.

This chain connects TRBV28 to TRBJ1-2; 8 nucleotides line up with TRBD1. The CDR3 loop spans 13 amino acids. With 6 bases clipped from V and 7 bases from J, the junction kept 7 bases outside the gene matches. Germline V gene data show CDR1 as MDHEN and CDR2 as SYDVKM. CDR3 sequence (DNA): TGTGCCAGCAGACTACAGGGGGTATCTGGCTACACCTTC. Translating it yields CASRLQGVSGYTF.

The sample holds a few counts of this clone. The chain has TRBV4-1 and TRBJ2-7, with D unclear. Germline V CDR1 and CDR2: MGHRA, YSYEKL. The V gene lost 0 bases and the J gene lost 6 bases, with 21 bases spanning the gap. The CDR3 has 17 residues. DNA of the CDR3: TGCGCCAGCAGCCAAGACAAGGCTGGAGCTCAGGCGTTCGAGCAGTACTTC. This sequence encodes CASSQDKAGAQAFEQYF.

The chain has TRBV6-4 and TRBJ2-7; D is possibly TRBD1 or TRBD2 (5 bases each). Trimming pared 2 bases from V and 2 bases from J, leaving 22 bases between. Germline V CDR1 and CDR2: MRHNA, SNTAGT. The CDR3 is 18 residues long. The CDR3 DNA is TGTGCCAGCAGTGACCCACCCCCCGGGGCAGGTTCAACCTACGAGCAGTACTTC. As protein: CASSDPPPGAGSTYEQYF.

The CDR3 reads CSVDPGSLNTYEQYF. The DNA of the CDR3 is TGCAGCGTTGACCCGGGCTCGCTCAACACCTACGAGCAGTACTTC. This chain links TRBV29-1 with TRBJ2-7; unclear D gene. Germline V lookup: CDR1 SQVTM, CDR2 ANQGSEA. V dropped 3 bases and J dropped 2 bases, with 17 bases sitting between them. The CDR3 runs 15 residues.

This chain connects TRBV11-3 to TRBJ1-1; 8 bases are a match to TRBD1. The CDR3 is 13 amino acids. Germline CDR1 and CDR2: SGHNT and YENEEA. Germline trimming cut 8 bases from V and 4 bases from J; bases unmatched to any gene: 6. Here the CDR3 DNA reads TGTGCCAGCGGAGACAGGGGCATCACTGAAGCTTTCTTT. Translated, it gives CASGDRGITEAFF.

This clone was detected once. The chain recombines TRBV6-4 with TRBJ2-7, with a tentative D call TRBD1 (5 bases). V lost 8 bases to trimming and J lost 2 bases, with 7 bases between them. The CDR3 has 11 residues. Germline loops: CDR1 MRHNA, CDR2 SNTAGT. CDR3 protein: CASATAYEQYF. In DNA form, the CDR3 reads TGTGCCAGCGCGACAGCCTACGAGCAGTACTTC.

The rearrangement joins TRBV19 to TRBJ1-5, with 9 bases fitting TRBD1. Per the germline V gene, CDR1 is LNHDA and CDR2 is SQIVND (reference sequence). This CDR3 contains 13 residues. V lost 4 bases, J lost 5 bases, and 0 bases stayed unmatched. The CDR3 DNA reads TGTGCCAGTAGTAACAGGGGGCATCAGCCCCAGCATTTT. It encodes CASSNRGHQPQHF.